The T cell receptor (beta chain) under discussion was sequenced for a study of blood T cell repertoires in COVID-19. In the study overall: PBMCs, B-cell-depleted T cells, or T cells were the source of the cDNA or gDNA that made up the material.

Here immunoSEQ multiplex PCR was the method, and the copy in TCRdb shows in-frame clones only, minus some. In the table there are 150,000 to 160,000 clones, approximately 85% of which are singletons. After removal of 10 bases from V and 8 bases from J, the junction contained 10 bases not matched to a gene. Per the germline V gene, CDR1 is ENHRY and CDR2 is SYGVKD. The CDR3 has 13 residues. The TCR was taken from a man aged 60-69 years with COVID-19, enrolled during active disease. The V call is TRBV10-3, the J call TRBJ1-2, with TRBD1 identical over 10 bases. The sequencing input was peripheral blood. CDR3 DNA: TGTGCCACCGAATTGGGGACAGGGGAAGGCTACACCTTC. Its protein product is CATELGTGEGYTF.